This T cell receptor (beta chain) is from a study of CXCR3-negative and CXCR3-positive naive CD8 T cells. The study made its TRB cDNA libraries by 5' RACE, adding UMI labels. From the 5' RACE reads, TCRdb lists one entry per CDR3 protein and no DNA. This table holds about 81,000 distinct CDR3 sequences. The CDR3 sequence is 13 residues long. Looked up from germline, CDR1 is SGHAT and CDR2 is FQNNGV. The sequence was collected from a human donor in good health. Some clones in this sample may be carry-over from other donors' samples. V usage is TRBV11-2 and J usage is TRBJ2-1; the D call from TCRdb, TRBD1, cannot be confirmed without DNA. The sample comprised naive CXCR3- CD8+ T cells from blood. Subset described: CD45RO-CCR7+CD27+CD95- naive CD8+ T cells lacking CXCR3 (TNR3-). The CDR3: CASSIPLENEQFF.